The 3 T cell receptor beta chains reported below all come from one sample, sequenced in a study of cytomegalovirus exposure and HLA in healthy donors. A multiplex PCR was run with 60 Vbeta primers and 13 Jbeta primers. Produced via immunoSEQ multiplex PCR; TCRdb's table is partial and in-frame only. The table lists about 160,000 clones, around 75% of them singletons, with 2.5% in the top ten. The source material was PBMCs. The receptor set was obtained from a female donor in good health and CMV-seronegative.

This clone appeared once. This sequence joins TRBV6-5 and TRBJ2-7; 7 nucleotides agree with TRBD1. Germline V gives CDR1 MNHEY, CDR2 SVGAGI. The CDR3 contains 15 residues. V lost 6 bases, J lost 0 bases, and 8 bases stayed unmatched. The CDR3 DNA sequence: TGTGCCAGCAGGCCCGGGACAGCAAGCTCCTACGAGCAGTACTTC. Translating it yields CASRPGTASSYEQYF.

The chain couples TRBV12-5 to TRBJ2-1; D is unresolved. Germline-derived CDR1 and CDR2 are LGHNT and FRNRAP. V was cut by 1 base and J by 10 bases, with 5 bases left in between. This CDR3 contains 11 residues. The CDR3 spells CASGLGLEQFF. CDR3 nucleotides: TGTGCTAGTGGTTTGGGACTCGAGCAGTTCTTC.

This clone was observed a handful of times. The rearrangement links TRBV7-9 to TRBJ1-4; D is unresolved. Trimming took off 3 bases at V and 7 bases at J, with 9 bases between the two ends. The CDR3 extends over 13 amino acids. Per the germline V gene, CDR1 is SEHNR and CDR2 is FQNEAQ (reference sequence). The CDR3 spells CASSFRMREKLFF. The CDR3 DNA follows: TGTGCCAGCAGCTTCAGGATGCGTGAAAAACTGTTTTTT.